Sequencing of this T cell receptor beta chain was carried out in a study of beta chain features in type 1 diabetes. Notes on the study in general: All four CD4+ subsets of Type 1 diabetes patients contained TCRB CDR3s that were moderately but significantly shorter.

Details on this clone: Its antigen remains unidentified.

Germline V gene data show CDR1 as SEHNR and CDR2 as FQNEAQ (reference sequence). Trimming removed 6 bases from V and 2 bases from J, with 7 bases in between. There are 12 residues in the CDR3. The sequenced template was cDNA made from the entire isolated RNA. Here immunoSEQ multiplex PCR was the method, and the copy in TCRdb shows in-frame clones only, minus some. The sample has approximately 380,000 clones; about 14% are singletons. The rearrangement uses TRBV7-9 and TRBJ2-5; D remains unclear. Specimen: naive CD4+ T cells from blood. The receptor's source is a woman between 18 and 29 years old in good health. DNA for the CDR3: TGTGCCAGCAGTCCCATTCAAGAGACCCAGTACTTC. It encodes CASSPIQETQYF.